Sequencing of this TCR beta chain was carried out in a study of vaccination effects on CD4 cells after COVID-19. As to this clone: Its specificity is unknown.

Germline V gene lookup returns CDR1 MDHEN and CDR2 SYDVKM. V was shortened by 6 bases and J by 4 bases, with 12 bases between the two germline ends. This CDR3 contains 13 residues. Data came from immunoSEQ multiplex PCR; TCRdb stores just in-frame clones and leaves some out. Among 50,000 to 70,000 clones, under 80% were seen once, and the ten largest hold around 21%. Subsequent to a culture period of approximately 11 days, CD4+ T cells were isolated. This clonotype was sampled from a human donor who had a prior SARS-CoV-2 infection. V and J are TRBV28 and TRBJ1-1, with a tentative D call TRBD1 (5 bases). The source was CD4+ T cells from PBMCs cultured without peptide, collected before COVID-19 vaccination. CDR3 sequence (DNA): TGTGCCAGCAGCCGGGCCGGGGGCACTGAAGCTTTCTTT. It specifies CASSRAGGTEAFF.